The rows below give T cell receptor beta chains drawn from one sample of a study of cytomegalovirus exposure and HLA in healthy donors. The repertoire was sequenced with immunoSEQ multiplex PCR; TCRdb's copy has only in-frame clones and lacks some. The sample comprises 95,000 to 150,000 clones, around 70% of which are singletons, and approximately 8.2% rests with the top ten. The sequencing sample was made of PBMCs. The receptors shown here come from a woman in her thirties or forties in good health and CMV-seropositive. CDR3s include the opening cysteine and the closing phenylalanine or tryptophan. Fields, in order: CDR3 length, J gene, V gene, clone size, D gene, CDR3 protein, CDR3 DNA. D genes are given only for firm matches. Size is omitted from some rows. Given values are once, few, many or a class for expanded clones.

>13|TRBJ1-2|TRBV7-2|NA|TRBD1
CASSHRQGYGYTF
TGTGCCAGCAGCCACCGACAGGGCTATGGCTACACCTTC
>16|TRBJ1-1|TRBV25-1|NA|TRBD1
CASSAPGQGLNTEAFF
TGTGCCAGCAGTGCTCCGGGACAGGGACTGAACACTGAAGCTTTCTTT
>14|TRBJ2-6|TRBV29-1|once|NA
CSVEQVTGANVLTF
TGCAGCGTTGAACAGGTCACCGGGGCCAACGTCCTGACTTTC
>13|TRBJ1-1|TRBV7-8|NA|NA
CASSLMRNTEAFF
TGTGCCAGCAGCTTAATGAGGAACACTGAAGCTTTCTTT
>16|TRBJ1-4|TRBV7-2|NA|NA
CASRGRESRGNEKLFF
TGTGCCAGCAGGGGGAGGGAATCCAGAGGAAATGAAAAACTGTTTTTT
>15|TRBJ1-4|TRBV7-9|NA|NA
CASSSWTVNNEKLFF
TGTGCCAGCAGCTCGTGGACAGTCAATAATGAAAAACTGTTTTTT
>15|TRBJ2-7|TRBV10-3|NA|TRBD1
CAISGSRDRDYEQYF
TGTGCCATCAGTGGGTCCCGGGACAGGGACTACGAGCAGTACTTC
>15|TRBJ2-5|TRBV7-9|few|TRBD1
CASSLKQGQGETQYF
TGTGCCAGCAGCTTAAAACAGGGACAGGGAGAGACCCAGTACTTC
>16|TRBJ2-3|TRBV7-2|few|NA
CASSLDGDNFVDTQYF
TGTGCCAGCAGCTTAGACGGGGACAACTTTGTAGATACGCAGTATTTT
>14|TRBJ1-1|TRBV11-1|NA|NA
CASSLSGVGTEAFF
TGTGCCAGCAGCTTATCAGGGGTCGGGACTGAAGCTTTCTTT
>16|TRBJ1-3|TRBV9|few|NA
CASSDGGAQAGNTIYF
TGTGCCAGCAGCGACGGAGGGGCCCAAGCTGGAAACACCATATATTTT
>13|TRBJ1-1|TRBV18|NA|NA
CASSQGQNTEAFF
TGTGCCAGCTCCCAAGGACAGAACACTGAAGCTTTCTTT
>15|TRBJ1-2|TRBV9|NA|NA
CASSVGPDSNYGYTF
TGTGCCAGCAGCGTAGGACCCGACAGCAACTATGGCTACACCTTC
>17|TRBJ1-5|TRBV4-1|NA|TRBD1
CASSQILDRGGNQPQHF
TGCGCCAGCAGCCAGATCTTGGACAGGGGTGGCAATCAGCCCCAGCATTTT
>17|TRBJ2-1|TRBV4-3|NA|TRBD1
CASSQDRRQGALDEQFF
TGCGCCAGCAGCCAAGATCGTCGACAGGGGGCGCTGGATGAGCAGTTCTTC
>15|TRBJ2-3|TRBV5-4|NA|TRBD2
CASNEPGGLRDTQYF
TGTGCCAGCAACGAACCGGGGGGTCTCAGAGATACGCAGTATTTT
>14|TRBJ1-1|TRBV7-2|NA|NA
CASSLDGGNTEAFF
TGTGCCAGCAGCTTGGACGGGGGGAACACTGAAGCTTTCTTT
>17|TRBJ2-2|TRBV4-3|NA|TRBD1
CASSQWTGGSDTGELFF
TGCGCCAGCAGCCAATGGACAGGGGGCTCGGACACCGGGGAGCTGTTTTTT
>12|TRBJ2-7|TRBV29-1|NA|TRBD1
CSVEQGASEQYF
TGCAGCGTTGAACAGGGGGCAAGCGAGCAGTACTTC
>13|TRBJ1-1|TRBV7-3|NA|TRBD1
CASSLGTGTEAFF
TGTGCCAGCAGCTTGGGGACAGGCACTGAAGCTTTCTTT
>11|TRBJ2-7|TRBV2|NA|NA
CASSTASEQYF
TGTGCCAGCAGTACAGCCTCCGAGCAGTACTTC
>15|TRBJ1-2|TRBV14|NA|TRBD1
CASSQSLTGVYGYTF
TGTGCCAGCAGCCAATCTCTGACAGGGGTCTATGGCTACACCTTC
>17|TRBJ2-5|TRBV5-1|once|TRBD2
CASSSLAGGQGKETQYF
TGCGCCAGCAGCTCACTAGCGGGGGGGCAAGGGAAAGAGACCCAGTACTTC
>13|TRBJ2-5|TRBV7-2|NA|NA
CASSSPSGGTQYF
TGTGCCAGCAGCTCACCTTCCGGTGGGACCCAGTACTTC
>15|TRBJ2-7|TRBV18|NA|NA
CASSLGGTKTYEQYF
TGTGCCAGCTCACTCGGCGGGACCAAGACCTACGAGCAGTACTTC
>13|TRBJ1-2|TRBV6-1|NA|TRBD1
CASFYRGPYGYTF
TGTGCCAGCTTCTACAGGGGTCCGTATGGCTACACCTTC
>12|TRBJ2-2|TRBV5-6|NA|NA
CASSSLSRELFF
TGTGCCAGCAGCTCCCTTTCCCGGGAGCTGTTTTTT
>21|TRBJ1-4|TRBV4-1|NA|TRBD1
CASSQKILGQGRVATNEKLFF
TGCGCCAGCAGCCAAAAAATTCTGGGACAGGGCAGAGTTGCAACTAATGAAAAACTGTTTTTT
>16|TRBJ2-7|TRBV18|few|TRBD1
CASSPLPGQEKYEQYF
TGTGCCAGCTCACCACTACCGGGACAGGAAAAATACGAGCAGTACTTC
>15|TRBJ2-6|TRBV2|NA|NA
CASSQQGSGANVLTF
TGTGCCAGCAGTCAGCAGGGGTCTGGGGCCAACGTCCTGACTTTC